The 15 T cell receptor beta chains below come from one sample, sequenced in a study of human T cells and chemical hapten exposure (dated by TCRdb to the early 2020s). The library relied on RACE. Sequencing was performed on a NextSeq 500. TCRdb cleaned the public reads at Q25 with fastp, built clones with MiXCR and kept in-frame beta chains. Here each entry gathers all rows of one CDR3 protein and keeps the most common genes and DNA. The sample has tens of thousands of distinct CDR3 sequences on record, over 9% of them singletons. 1.3% to 1.5% of the sample lies in the top ten. The time point label, read with the paper, signifies: patch test 1, 2 weeks after DPC sensitization. This specimen's treatment or condition label, interpreted: therapeutic diphenylcyclopropenone sensitization with weekly scalp DPC. The specimen was whole blood, collected in connection with sensitization to the hapten diphenylcyclopropenone (DPC). Source of these receptors: a woman aged 50 to 65 with alopecia areata. Some clones in this sample may be carry-over from other donors' samples.

In its sample, this clonotype was seen a few times. The V gene is TRBV6-6, the J gene TRBJ2-2; 12 bases fit TRBD2. The germline V gene has CDR1 MNHNY and CDR2 SVGAGI (reference sequence). The CDR3 contains 18 residues. The ends lost 0 bases at V and 5 bases at J; junction bases unmatched: 7. Written as DNA, the CDR3 is TGTGCCAGCAGTTACTCGGGACTAGCGGGCTCCTTTACCGGGGAGCTGTTTTTT. Translation gives CASSYSGLAGSFTGELFF.

A remark on this clonotype: The CDR3 does not close with the conserved phenylalanine or tryptophan, likely indicating a read error. The rearrangement joins TRBV28 to TRBJ2-5, with D uncertain. From germline, CDR1 is MDHEN and CDR2 SYDVKM. V lost 2 bases and J lost 2, with 18 bases in between. The CDR3 loop spans 17 amino acids. Written as DNA, the CDR3 is TGTGCCAGCAGTTTAGGGCCCGGAAGGGTCGGTCAAGAGACCCAGTACGTC. It codes for CASSLGPGRVGQETQYV.

With respect to this clonotype: A much larger clone differs by one base, so this may be a read error. This chain joins TRBV3-1 and TRBJ1-5; D possibly corresponds to TRBD1 (5 bases). V lost 7 bases, J lost 5 bases, and 18 bases lay in between. The CDR3 is 15 amino acids. The germline V gene has CDR1 LGHDT and CDR2 YNNKEL (reference sequence). The CDR3 DNA reads TGTGCCAGCACCCCGACATGGGGCCTAGATCAGCCCCAGCATTTT. This gives the protein CASTPTWGLDQPQHF. Drawing the rest from reference TRBV3-1 and TRBJ1-5, the complete variable domain is DTAVSQTPKYLVTQMGNDKSIKCEQNLGHDTMYWYKQDSKKFLKIMFSYNNKELIINETVPNRFSPKSPDKAHLNLHINSLELGDSAVYFCASTPTWGLDQPQHFGDGTRLSIL.

In this sample, this clonotype turned up a few times. The CDR3 region is CASSPLAGVSNEQYF. CDR3 in DNA: TGTGCCAGCAGCCCACTAGCGGGAGTGAGTAACGAGCAGTACTTC. The chain couples TRBV28 to TRBJ2-7; 11 bases line up with TRBD2. Germline assignment: CDR1 MDHEN and CDR2 SYDVKM. The trim removed 6 bases at V and 5 bases at J, leaving 9 bases unmatched. This CDR3 has 15 residues.

This clonotype was picked up many times. The chain combines TRBV7-6 with TRBJ2-6; D not certain. Trimming removed 7 bases from V and 1 base from J, with 14 bases in between. The CDR3 consists of 16 residues. CDR1 is SGHVS and CDR2 is FNYEAQ in the germline V gene. The CDR3 here is CASTLGVGSGANVLTF. In DNA form, the CDR3 reads TGTGCCAGCACCCTAGGAGTCGGGTCTGGGGCCAACGTCCTGACTTTC.

This clonotype occurred many times. The chain uses TRBV10-3 and TRBJ1-2, with D tentatively TRBD1 (6 bases). Germline CDR1 and CDR2: ENHRY and SYGVKD. Trimming removed 8 bases from V and 4 bases from J, with 14 bases in between. This CDR3 spans 13 amino acids. Here the CDR3 reads CAIGGETPYGYTF. DNA of the CDR3: TGTGCCATCGGGGGCGAAACGCCCTATGGCTACACCTTC.

The chain couples TRBV29-1 to TRBJ1-1, with 7 positions matching TRBD1. Germline lookup yields CDR1 SQVTM and CDR2 ANQGSEA. This CDR3 has 13 residues. With V trimmed by 6 bases and J by 0 bases, 4 bases remained unmatched. The CDR3 protein is CSVETGLNTEAFF. CDR3 nucleotides: TGCAGCGTCGAGACAGGGCTGAACACTGAAGCTTTCTTT.

The chain uses TRBV3-1 and TRBJ2-3, with D maybe TRBD2 (6 bases). The CDR3 is 11 amino acids. Trimming removed 8 bases at V and 6 bases at J, with 9 bases between. Germline CDR1 reads LGHDT; CDR2 reads YNNKEL (reference sequence). CDR3 sequence: CASGDFDTQYF. As DNA, the CDR3 is TGTGCCAGCGGGGACTTTGATACGCAGTATTTT.

This clonotype was detected ten times or more. The chain uses TRBV3-1 and TRBJ2-5; D gene uncertain. Trimming left V 4 bases short and J 5 bases short, with 8 bases between. Per the germline V gene, CDR1 is LGHDT and CDR2 is YNNKEL (reference sequence). This CDR3 has 12 amino acids. CDR3 nucleotides: TGTGCCAGCAGCCCCCCCCTTGAGACCCAGTACTTC. The encoded protein is CASSPPLETQYF.

This chain joins TRBV7-2 and TRBJ2-5; 8 nucleotides align to TRBD2. The CDR3 length is 15 residues. Germline loops: CDR1 SGHTA, CDR2 FQGNSA. J gave up 1 base and V 3 bases, and 4 bases lay outside the gene matches. The CDR3 nucleotides read TGTGCCAGCAGCTTGGCGGGAGGCACCCAAGAGACCCAGTACTTC. Translation gives CASSLAGGTQETQYF. The entire variable domain, with the rest obtained from reference TRBV7-2 and TRBJ2-5, is as follows: GAGVSQSPSNKVTEKGKDVELRCDPISGHTALYWYRQSLGQGLEFLIYFQGNSAPDKSGLPSDRFSAERTGGSVSTLTIQRTQQEDSAVYLCASSLAGGTQETQYFGPGTRLLVL.

In its sample, this clonotype was seen many times. The rearrangement joins TRBV11-2 to TRBJ1-1; D is perhaps TRBD1 (5 bases). Germline V gene lookup returns CDR1 SGHAT and CDR2 FQNNGV. The CDR3 has 14 amino acids. The germline V and J ends were trimmed by 3 bases and 4 bases, with 12 bases remaining between them. The CDR3 spells CASSFGGTGTEAFF. CDR3 sequence (DNA): TGTGCCAGCAGCTTTGGGGGTACGGGCACTGAAGCTTTCTTT.

This clonotype has only a few counts. This chain connects TRBV21-1 to TRBJ2-7; TRBD1 reflects the table's D call only, with no check against the DNA. TRBV21-1 is a recognized pseudogene. The CDR3 loop spans 14 amino acids. CDR3 protein: CASTRTRKAHEQYF. The CDR3 DNA sequence: TGTGCCAGCACCAGAACCAGAAAGGCGCACGAGCAGTACTTC.

This clonotype was picked up a small number of times. V and J are TRBV10-3 and TRBJ2-7, with D perhaps matching TRBD1 (6 bases). The CDR3 spans 15 residues. V lost 0 bases and J 0 bases, leaving 9 bases between the germline ends. Germline CDR1 reads ENHRY; CDR2 reads SYGVKD. Here the CDR3 reads CAISESGGDSYEQYF. CDR3 DNA: TGTGCCATCAGTGAGTCAGGGGGTGACTCCTACGAGCAGTACTTC.

This clonotype showed up many times. This sequence joins TRBV5-4 and TRBJ2-5; 7 bases match TRBD1. Germline V gene sequence: CDR1 SGHNT, CDR2 YYREEE (reference sequence). There are 15 residues in the CDR3. Unmatched junction bases numbered 10, after V lost 4 bases and J lost 4 bases. CDR3 nucleotide sequence: TGTGCCAGCAGCCCTGTGGGAACAGGGGCAGAGACCCAGTACTTC. Amino acid sequence: CASSPVGTGAETQYF.

This chain connects TRBV12-3 or TRBV12-4 to TRBJ2-1; TRBD2 agrees at 12 bases. The CDR3 runs 18 residues. After removal of 4 bases from V and 3 bases from J, the junction contained 10 bases not matched to a gene. The CDR3 bases are TGTGCCAGCAGTTGGGGTGGACTAGCGGGATTTTACTACAATGAGCAGTTCTTC. Translating gives CASSWGGLAGFYYNEQFF.